The 13 T cell receptor beta chains in this list originate from one sample, sequenced in a study of Ad26.COV2.S vaccination and SARS-CoV-2 variants. Clones were sequenced by immunoSEQ multiplex PCR, and TCRdb holds only the in-frame ones, with some missing. The sample shows more than 120,000 clones, roughly 88% of them seen only once. The sequencing here drew on peripheral blood, taken after recovery from COVID-19. The receptors originated from a human donor who had recovered from COVID-19.

This clone was recorded only once. The rearrangement links TRBV4-2 to TRBJ2-1, with a tentative D call TRBD1 (6 bases). The length of the CDR3 is 17 residues. V was clipped by 0 bases and J by 6 bases, with 18 bases between them. Germline CDR1 and CDR2: LGHNA and YNFKEQ. CDR3 sequence (DNA): TGTGCCAGCAGCCAAGATCCAGGGGAGTTGTCATCCAATGAGCAGTTCTTC. Residues: CASSQDPGELSSNEQFF.

The CDR3 nucleotides are TGTGCCAGCACCGCGGGTTGGGGCACTGAAGCTTTCTTT. Amino acids: CASTAGWGTEAFF. This rearrangement joins TRBV12-3 or TRBV12-4 to TRBJ1-1; no clear D gene. CDR3 length: 13 residues. Trimming pared 7 bases from V and 4 bases from J, leaving 13 bases between.

The chain combines TRBV27 with TRBJ2-7; the D gene is possibly TRBD1 (6 bases). CDR1 is MNHEY and CDR2 is SMNVEV in the germline V gene (reference sequence). This CDR3 has 14 amino acids. The V end was cut by 2 bases, the J end by 6 bases, with 14 bases between. CDR3 in amino acids: CASSLGGSSAEQYF. CDR3 nucleotide sequence: TGTGCCAGCAGTTTAGGGGGCTCCTCTGCCGAGCAGTACTTC.

This chain uses TRBV5-1 with TRBJ1-2; D remains ambiguous. The germline CDR1 and CDR2 sequences are SGHRS and YFSETQ. The CDR3 length is 11 residues. The germline V and J ends were trimmed by 0 bases and 7 bases, with 4 bases remaining between them. CDR3 protein: CASSLDGGYTF. The CDR3 nucleotides are TGCGCCAGCAGCTTGGACGGTGGCTACACCTTC.

This clone was observed once. The chain links TRBV7-2 to TRBJ2-3; TRBD1 is a possible D gene (5 bases). The CDR3 consists of 16 residues. The germline V gene encodes CDR1 SGHTA and CDR2 FQGNSA. Trimming cost V 5 bases and J 0 bases, with 15 bases left between them. The CDR3 region has the DNA TGTGCCAGCAGCCTTGAGCAGGGCTATAGCACAGATACGCAGTATTTT. Protein sequence: CASSLEQGYSTDTQYF.

This chain connects TRBV4-1 to TRBJ2-7, with 7 positions matching TRBD2. CDR3 length: 21 residues. The germline gives CDR1 MGHRA, CDR2 YSYEKL. The J segment lost 2 bases and the V segment lost 2 bases, leaving 24 bases of the junction unmatched. The CDR3 loop reads CASSQRSGLAEPTSSAYEQYF. CDR3 coding DNA: TGCGCCAGCAGCCAAAGGTCGGGGCTAGCGGAGCCTACGAGCAGTGCCTACGAGCAGTACTTC.

The chain links TRBV29-1 to TRBJ2-7; D not certain. The CDR3 length is 13 residues. The germline V gene encodes CDR1 SQVTM and CDR2 ANQGSEA. V was shortened by 5 bases and J by 0 bases, with 11 bases between the two germline ends. The CDR3 is CSVTNTNSYEQYF. As DNA, the CDR3 is TGCAGCGTTACTAACACCAACTCCTACGAGCAGTACTTC.

The chain uses TRBV4-2 and TRBJ2-5; 14 positions agree with TRBD2. This CDR3 contains 17 residues. V lost 4 bases, J lost 3 bases, and 7 bases stayed unmatched. In germline, CDR1 is LGHNA, CDR2 YNFKEQ. For the CDR3, the DNA is TGTGCCAGCAGCCCCCGGACTAGCGGGGGGCCGAAAGAGACCCAGTACTTC. Its translation is CASSPRTSGGPKETQYF.

The chain is built from TRBV5-6 and TRBJ2-5; 12 positions agree with TRBD1. V lost 0 bases and J lost 10; bases outside the gene matches: 7. This CDR3 has 15 residues. Germline lookup yields CDR1 SGHDT and CDR2 YYEEEE. The CDR3 here is CASSLAGTGGRGQYF. Written as DNA, the CDR3 is TGTGCCAGCAGCTTGGCCGGGACAGGGGGCAGGGGCCAGTACTTC.

V gene TRBV3-1 (or the pseudogene TRBV3-2) combines with J gene TRBJ2-7, with 11 bases that match TRBD1. V lost 4 bases to trimming and J lost 4 bases; unmatched junction nucleotides: 3. The CDR3 has 14 amino acids. Germline CDR1 LGHDT, CDR2 YNNKEL (reference sequence). This CDR3 reads CASSRDRGSYEQYF. CDR3 DNA sequence: TGTGCCAGCAGCCGGGACAGGGGGTCGTACGAGCAGTACTTC.

Notes on this clone: This sample also contains other DNA sequences that code for the same CDR3. This sequence joins TRBV27 and TRBJ1-3; maybe TRBD1 (5 bases). Trimming shortened V by 0 bases and J by 1 base, and 7 bases separated the two germline ends. The germline gives CDR1 MNHEY, CDR2 SMNVEV (reference sequence). The CDR3 loop spans 15 amino acids. CDR3 DNA sequence: TGTGCCAGCAGTTTATCCGGGGGATCTGGAAACACCATATATTTT. Amino acids: CASSLSGGSGNTIYF.

V is TRBV19 and J is TRBJ2-5; a possible D gene is TRBD1 (6 bases). V lost 1 base and J 3 bases, leaving 12 bases between the germline ends. This CDR3 contains 15 residues. Per germline, CDR1 LNHDA and CDR2 SQIVND (reference sequence). CDR3 DNA sequence: TGTGCCAGTAGTATAGGGAGCTCAGGGGAAGAGACCCAGTACTTC. Its translation: CASSIGSSGEETQYF.

The count of this clone is one. V and J are TRBV3-1 (or the pseudogene TRBV3-2) and TRBJ2-1; 10 nucleotides line up with TRBD2. The ends lost 6 bases at V and 4 bases at J; junction bases unmatched: 6. This CDR3 contains 15 residues. CDR1 LGHDT and CDR2 YNNKEL come from the germline V gene (reference sequence). This chain's CDR3 is CASRNALAGYNEQFF. The CDR3 DNA reads as TGTGCCAGCAGGAACGCACTAGCGGGATACAATGAGCAGTTCTTC.